This T cell receptor (beta chain) came from a study of T-cell memory formation after mild COVID-19. Study as a whole: In these data, TCR clusters were largely donor specific.

TCRdb redid the calling of the 5' RACE reads with MiXCR, one entry per CDR3 protein. Of 350,000 to 450,000 distinct CDR3 sequences listed, under 30% are singletons. Sequenced: PBMCs or a T cell subset sorted from them (not recorded which). The receptor was isolated from an adult woman who had mild COVID-19 (a few samples of this study predate the infection). Cell type and time point are not known.

CDR3 bases: TGTGCCAGCAGCTTGGACCCTACAGGGGTTAGATATGAAAAACTGTTTTTT. Protein: CASSLDPTGVRYEKLFF. V is TRBV7-6 and J is TRBJ1-4, with 7 bases lining up with TRBD1. V lost 3 bases and J lost 6; bases outside the gene matches: 13. The length of the CDR3 is 17 residues. Germline CDR1 is SGHVS and CDR2 is FNYEAQ.